These T cell receptor beta chains were read from a single sample in a study of cytomegalovirus exposure and HLA in healthy donors. The protocol was immunoSEQ multiplex PCR, while the TCRdb copy is restricted to in-frame clones and leaves out a portion. Of some 150,000 clones in the sample, roughly 72% were seen once. Input material: PBMCs. The receptors were sampled from a woman in her 30s in good health and CMV-seropositive. Each CDR3 is given with its conserved first and last residue. Fields, in order: V gene, clone size, J gene, D gene, CDR3 protein, CDR3 DNA. The D gene is left open where the match is weak. Only part of the rows carry a size: once, few, many, or a class if the clone is expanded.

>TRBV6-6|few|TRBJ1-5|TRBD1
CASSWGQGNQPQHF
TGTGCCAGCAGTTGGGGACAGGGGAATCAGCCCCAGCATTTT
>TRBV9|-|TRBJ1-4|-
CASSVEPTGHNEKLFF
TGTGCCAGCAGCGTGGAGCCGACAGGTCACAATGAAAAACTGTTTTTT
>TRBV29-1|-|TRBJ2-2|TRBD1
CSVRDSLSNTGELFF
TGCAGCGTCCGGGACAGCCTCTCGAACACCGGGGAGCTGTTTTTT
>TRBV4-3|-|TRBJ2-7|-
CASSQVAGDTYEQYF
TGCGCCAGCAGCCAGGTCGCAGGGGACACCTACGAGCAGTACTTC
>TRBV19|-|TRBJ2-2|TRBD1
CASSRDGTGDTGELFF
TGTGCCAGTAGTAGAGACGGGACAGGGGACACCGGGGAGCTGTTTTTT
>TRBV2|-|TRBJ1-4|-
CAGSITPTAEKLFF
TGTGCCGGCTCAATCACTCCCACAGCTGAAAAACTGTTTTTT
>TRBV15|-|TRBJ2-7|TRBD1
CATSRDRGAGGRSYEQYF
TGTGCCACCAGCAGAGATCGGGGTGCAGGGGGCAGGTCCTACGAGCAGTACTTC
>TRBV18|-|TRBJ1-5|TRBD1
CASSPIGQGFWSSNQPQHF
TGTGCCAGCTCACCAATAGGACAGGGGTTTTGGAGTAGCAATCAGCCCCAGCATTTT
>TRBV28|-|TRBJ1-1|-
CANSPRARNTEAFF
TGTGCCAATTCTCCGCGGGCTAGGAACACTGAAGCTTTCTTT
>TRBV5-1|-|TRBJ1-1|-
CASSGQHTEAFF
TGCGCCAGCAGCGGACAGCACACTGAAGCTTTCTTT
>TRBV7-6|-|TRBJ1-2|TRBD1
CASSPVPGQGLYGYTF
TGTGCCAGCAGCCCTGTCCCGGGACAGGGACTCTATGGCTACACCTTC